Given below is one T cell receptor beta chain in context. Its antigen is still unknown. These data come from a study of radiation and T cells in renal cell carcinoma. Study background: Nephrectomy followed 15 Gy stereotactic body radiation by 4 weeks. Study-level results: In blood, top tumor clones expanded by 2 weeks, shrinking by 4.

Only in-frame clones appear in the TCRdb table, and some are missing; sequencing was by immunoSEQ multiplex PCR. The data contain about 150,000 clones, about nine tenths of them seen just once; the ten biggest clones take up roughly 4%. Time point given: baseline pretreatment blood. Treatment given: 15 Gy SBRT to primary tumor, nephrectomy 4 weeks later. Germline CDR1 MDHEN, CDR2 SYDVKM. This CDR3 spans 14 amino acids. Germline trimming cut 3 bases from V and 8 bases from J; bases unmatched to any gene: 9. This TCR derives from a woman between 70 and 85 years old with renal cell carcinoma. The J gene is TRBJ1-2, the V gene TRBV28, with 7 bases that match TRBD1. The starting material was blood, obtained from a patient whose treatment included radiotherapy and nephrectomy. The CDR3 is CASSFWDSRVGYTF. CDR3 DNA sequence: TGTGCCAGCAGTTTCTGGGACAGTCGCGTCGGCTACACCTTC.